This T cell receptor beta chain was sequenced for a study of cytomegalovirus exposure and HLA in healthy donors. Healthy bone marrow donors formed the donor group. PCR involved 60 Vbeta and 13 Jbeta primers. Sequenced by immunoSEQ multiplex PCR; TCRdb stores in-frame clones only, minus some. This sample has around 100,000 clones, with 74% found just once. V shed 4 bases, J shed 6 bases, and the junction held 3 bases outside the gene matches. The CDR3 extends over 15 amino acids. The germline CDR1 and CDR2 sequences are SGHRS and YFSETQ. The receptor's source is a woman in her forties in good health and CMV-seropositive. The chain combines TRBV5-1 with TRBJ1-6; 11 nucleotides align to TRBD1. Sequenced input: PBMCs. The CDR3 here is CASSLGTGGNSPLHF. The CDR3 DNA follows: TGCGCCAGCAGCCTGGGGACAGGGGGTAATTCACCCCTCCACTTT.